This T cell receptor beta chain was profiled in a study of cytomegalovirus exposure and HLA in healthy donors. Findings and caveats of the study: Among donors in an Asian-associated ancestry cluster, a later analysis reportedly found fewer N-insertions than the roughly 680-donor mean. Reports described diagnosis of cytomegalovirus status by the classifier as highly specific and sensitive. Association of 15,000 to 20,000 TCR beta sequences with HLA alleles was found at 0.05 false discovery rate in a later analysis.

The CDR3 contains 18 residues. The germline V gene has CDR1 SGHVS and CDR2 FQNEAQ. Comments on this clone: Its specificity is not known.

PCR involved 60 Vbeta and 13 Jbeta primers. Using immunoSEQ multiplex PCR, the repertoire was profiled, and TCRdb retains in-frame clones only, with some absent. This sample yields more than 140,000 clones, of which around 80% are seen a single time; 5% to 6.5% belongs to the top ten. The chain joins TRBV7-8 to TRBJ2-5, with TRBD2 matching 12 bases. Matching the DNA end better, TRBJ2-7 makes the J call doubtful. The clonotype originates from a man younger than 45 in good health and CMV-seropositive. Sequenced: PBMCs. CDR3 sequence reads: CASSLSDPSGRADDEQYF. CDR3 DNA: TGTGCCAGCAGCTTATCAGATCCTAGCGGGAGGGCCGACGACGAGCAGTACTTC.